The rows below give T cell receptor beta chains drawn from one sample of a study of cytomegalovirus exposure and HLA in healthy donors. TCRdb's copy holds only in-frame clones and misses some; the assay was immunoSEQ multiplex PCR. The sample has about 190,000 clones, roughly 79% seen once. Sequencing was performed on PBMCs. The source is a woman aged 18-35 years in good health and CMV-seronegative. Each CDR3 is given with its conserved first and last residue. The D gene is left open where the match is weak. Clone size, where shown, is once, few, many, or a class for clones that have expanded.

D gene: NA
V gene: TRBV5-6
clone size: NA
J gene: TRBJ1-6
CDR3 DNA: TGTGCCAGCAGCCGAGCGAGGGCTAATTCACCCCTCCACTTT
CDR3 protein: CASSRARANSPLHF

D gene: NA
V gene: TRBV7-9
clone size: NA
J gene: TRBJ2-5
CDR3 DNA: TGTGCCACAAAATACCGGGACAAAGAGACCCAGTACTTC
CDR3 protein: CATKYRDKETQYF

D gene: NA
V gene: TRBV23-1
clone size: NA
J gene: TRBJ2-7
CDR3 DNA: TGCGCCAGCAGTCGCGCCCTGCGGCGTCCGCAGTACTTC
CDR3 protein: CASSRALRRPQYF

D gene: NA
V gene: TRBV28
clone size: few
J gene: TRBJ1-1
CDR3 DNA: TGTGCCAGCAGTTTACGAATGACAGGCGATGAAGCTTTCTTT
CDR3 protein: CASSLRMTGDEAFF

D gene: NA
V gene: TRBV7-9
clone size: NA
J gene: TRBJ1-1
CDR3 DNA: TGTGCCAGCAGCCTATTTAAAGGGAGGAACACTGAAGCTTTCTTT
CDR3 protein: CASSLFKGRNTEAFF

D gene: TRBD2
V gene: TRBV7-9
clone size: NA
J gene: TRBJ2-1
CDR3 DNA: TGTGCCAGCAGCACCGGGACTAGCGGGAGACGTGAGCAGTTCTTC
CDR3 protein: CASSTGTSGRREQFF

D gene: TRBD2
V gene: TRBV6-1
clone size: NA
J gene: TRBJ2-7
CDR3 DNA: TGTGCCAGCAGTGAATCGGGGGGAGGCTACGAGCAGTACTTC
CDR3 protein: CASSESGGGYEQYF

D gene: NA
V gene: TRBV10-3
clone size: NA
J gene: TRBJ1-1
CDR3 DNA: TGTGCCATCAGTGAGTCGTCGACGGCTAGGAGCCCTGAAGCTTTCTTT
CDR3 protein: CAISESSTARSPEAFF

D gene: NA
V gene: TRBV19
clone size: NA
J gene: TRBJ2-6
CDR3 DNA: TGTGCCAGTAGTATTACAGAGTCTGGGGCCAACGTCCTGACTTTC
CDR3 protein: CASSITESGANVLTF

D gene: NA
V gene: TRBV28
clone size: NA
J gene: TRBJ1-2
CDR3 DNA: TGTGCCAGCACCCCTCTCCGGGGGGCTTTTTATGGCTACACCTTC
CDR3 protein: CASTPLRGAFYGYTF

D gene: NA
V gene: TRBV7-3
clone size: NA
J gene: TRBJ2-1
CDR3 DNA: TGTGCCAGCAGCTACACAGCTTCAGGTTACAATGAGCAGTTCTTC
CDR3 protein: CASSYTASGYNEQFF

D gene: NA
V gene: TRBV14
clone size: NA
J gene: TRBJ2-4
CDR3 DNA: TGTGCCAGCAGCCAAGCTGGGAGGTCGAGCATTCAGTACTTC
CDR3 protein: CASSQAGRSSIQYF

D gene: NA
V gene: TRBV2
clone size: NA
J gene: TRBJ1-1
CDR3 DNA: TGTGCCAGCAGGATCGAGTTGAACACTGAAGCTTTCTTT
CDR3 protein: CASRIELNTEAFF

D gene: TRBD2
V gene: TRBV7-8
clone size: few
J gene: TRBJ2-3
CDR3 DNA: TGTGCCAGCAGCTCTGGGCCTAGCGGGGGGGCGAATACGCAGTATTTT
CDR3 protein: CASSSGPSGGANTQYF

D gene: NA
V gene: TRBV4-2
clone size: NA
J gene: TRBJ2-3
CDR3 DNA: TGTGCCAGCAGCCTAACGGCCAGCGAAAGCACAGATACGCAGTATTTT
CDR3 protein: CASSLTASESTDTQYF

D gene: TRBD1
V gene: TRBV9
clone size: NA
J gene: TRBJ2-1
CDR3 DNA: TGTGCCAGCAGCGTAGTCGGGCAGGGGGCGGCCAATGAGCAGTTCTTC
CDR3 protein: CASSVVGQGAANEQFF

D gene: TRBD2
V gene: TRBV6-6
clone size: few
J gene: TRBJ2-5
CDR3 DNA: TGTGCCAGCAGTTATGGGGGAGGGGAGACCCAGTACTTC
CDR3 protein: CASSYGGGETQYF

D gene: NA
V gene: TRBV6-5
clone size: once
J gene: TRBJ2-7
CDR3 DNA: TGTGCCAGCAGTAGGGGGATCAACGAGCAGTACTTC
CDR3 protein: CASSRGINEQYF